The 14 T cell receptor beta chains listed next were all sequenced from one sample in a study of HIV-infected children after antiretroviral therapy interruption. Treatment meaning: PENTA 11 planned treatment interruption arm or continuous ART arm. A 3' RACE protocol on RNA, with unique molecular identifiers, produced the TCR library. TCRdb called the 3' RACE reads again in MiXCR, with one record for every CDR3 protein. The profile covers some 51,000 distinct CDR3 sequences, with about 4.3% appearing a single time and roughly 0.7% taken by the ten largest. The starting material was CD45RA+ CD4+ T cells from PBMCs, pooled from several time points, obtained from a donor given antiretroviral therapy, either interrupted or continuous. The subset here: naive CD4+ CD45RA+ CD45RO- T cells. These receptors all stem from a pool of human donors with HIV.

In its sample, this clonotype was seen many times. The V gene is TRBV29-1, the J gene TRBJ1-1; no clear D. This CDR3 has 10 amino acids. CDR1 and CDR2 (germline): SQVTM, ANQGSEA. Trimming removed 7 bases from V and 6 bases from J, with 9 bases in between. The CDR3 loop is CSAIGAEAFF. CDR3 sequence (DNA): TGCAGCGCAATAGGCGCTGAAGCTTTCTTT.

V usage is TRBV20-1 and J usage is TRBJ2-5, with D maybe TRBD2 (5 bases). Germline lookup yields CDR1 DFQATT and CDR2 SNEGSKA (reference sequence). Trimming removed 3 bases at V and 1 base at J, with 12 bases between. The CDR3 has 14 residues. The CDR3 loop is CSARLTLGQETQYF. As DNA, the CDR3 is TGCAGTGCTAGGCTGACACTAGGCCAAGAGACCCAGTACTTC.

V usage is TRBV2 and J usage is TRBJ1-5; the D gene is possibly TRBD1 (5 bases). The germline CDR1 and CDR2 sequences are SNHLY and FYNNEI. With 3 bases removed from V and 7 bases from J, the gap between germline ends came to 10 bases. This CDR3 region has 13 residues. CDR3: CASSDRVPQPQHF. The CDR3 nucleotides are TGTGCCAGCAGTGACAGGGTTCCGCAGCCCCAGCATTTT. The variable domain in full, completed from reference TRBV2 and TRBJ1-5, reads EPEVTQTPSHQVTQMGQEVILRCVPISNHLYFYWYRQILGQKVEFLVSFYNNEISEKSEIFDDQFSVERPDGSNFTLKIRSTKLEDSAMYFCASSDRVPQPQHFGDGTRLSIL.

This clonotype occurred many times. The rearrangement links TRBV18 to TRBJ2-7; unclear D gene. This CDR3 is built from 13 residues. Between the trimmed V and J ends, which lost 0 bases and 1 base, there was a span of 4 bases. Germline assignment: CDR1 KGHSH and CDR2 LQKENI. CDR3 sequence reads: CASSPPGSYEQYF. The CDR3 DNA follows: TGTGCCAGCTCACCACCGGGATCCTACGAGCAGTACTTC.

This chain joins TRBV11-2 and TRBJ2-7, with D perhaps given as TRBD1 or TRBD2 (6 bases each). Trimming took off 1 base at V and 2 bases at J, with 12 bases between the two ends. Germline CDR1 is SGHAT and CDR2 is FQNNGV. The CDR3 spans 15 residues. DNA for the CDR3: TGTGCCAGCAGCTTAGGCGGGACACGACCCTACGAGCAGTACTTC. Encoded protein: CASSLGGTRPYEQYF.

This clonotype was counted many times. The genes are TRBV14 and TRBJ1-2; 7 bases fit TRBD1. The CDR3 loop spans 14 amino acids. Germline CDR1 and CDR2: SGHDN and FVKESK. J gave up 7 bases and V 4 bases, and 9 bases lay outside the gene matches. The CDR3 sequence is CASSPRQGGAGYTF. The DNA for the CDR3 is TGTGCCAGCAGCCCCCGACAGGGAGGGGCTGGCTACACCTTC. The variable domain in full, with the rest retrieved from reference TRBV14 and TRBJ1-2, is EAGVTQFPSHSVIEKGQTVTLRCDPISGHDNLYWYRRVMGKEIKFLLHFVKESKQDESGMPNNRFLAERTGGTYSTLKVQPAELEDSGVYFCASSPRQGGAGYTFGSGTRLTVV.

This clonotype showed up many times. This chain uses TRBV7-2 with TRBJ2-2; TRBD2 matches at 9 bases. V shed 2 bases and J 10 bases; nucleotides not matched to a gene: 8. Germline lookup yields CDR1 SGHTA and CDR2 FQGNSA. The CDR3 contains 15 residues. CDR3: CASSLYSGGIEELFF. The DNA of the CDR3 is TGTGCCAGCAGCTTATACAGCGGGGGGATCGAGGAGCTGTTTTTT.

This clonotype has a count of ten or more. The rearrangement joins TRBV28 to TRBJ1-4; TRBD1 agrees at 8 bases. The V gene end was trimmed by 4 bases and the J gene end by 5 bases; junction bases not matched to a gene: 9. Per germline, CDR1 MDHEN and CDR2 SYDVKM. This CDR3 is built from 16 residues. CDR3 sequence (DNA): TGTGCCAGCAGTTCCCATTCCGGGACAGGAAATGAAAAACTGTTTTTT. Its protein is CASSSHSGTGNEKLFF.

This clonotype was seen many times. The rearrangement uses TRBV19 and TRBJ1-5; TRBD1 agrees at 7 bases. The germline V gene has CDR1 LNHDA and CDR2 SQIVND (reference sequence). The CDR3 is made up of 13 amino acids. Germline trimming cut 5 bases from V and 7 bases from J; bases unmatched to any gene: 5. CDR3 bases: TGTGCCAGTAGTTCTACCAGGGGGCAGCCCCAGCATTTT. It encodes CASSSTRGQPQHF.

This clonotype was observed many times. This chain uses TRBV11-3 with TRBJ2-3, with D possibly being TRBD2 (5 bases). The germline gives CDR1 SGHNT, CDR2 YENEEA. Trimming pared 5 bases from V and 2 bases from J, leaving 14 bases between. The CDR3 has 15 amino acids. CDR3 loop: CASSHAGSPTDTQYF. CDR3 DNA sequence: TGTGCCAGCAGCCATGCTGGGAGCCCCACAGATACGCAGTATTTT.

In this sample, this clonotype turned up a few times. This chain links TRBV20-1 with TRBJ1-5; D call uncertain. Germline V gene lookup returns CDR1 DFQATT and CDR2 SNEGSKA (reference sequence). V lost 6 bases, J lost 0 bases, and 12 bases lay in between. This CDR3 is 14 amino acids long. CDR3 coding DNA: TGCAGTGCATCTGAAATGCCTAGCAATCAGCCCCAGCATTTT. Residues: CSASEMPSNQPQHF.

This clonotype was detected many times. This chain links TRBV4-1 with TRBJ1-1, with D hard to call. Trimming removed 0 bases from V and 7 bases from J, with 12 bases in between. The CDR3 extends over 14 amino acids. Germline CDR1 reads MGHRA; CDR2 reads YSYEKL. CDR3 coding DNA: TGCGCCAGCAGCCAAGATGCCACGAGCGGTGAAGCTTTCTTT. It is translated as CASSQDATSGEAFF.

The rearrangement uses TRBV4-2 and TRBJ1-1; no firm D call. Germline loops: CDR1 LGHNA, CDR2 YNFKEQ. Trimming removed 6 bases from V and 9 bases from J, with 17 bases in between. The CDR3 is 13 residues long. The CDR3 coding sequence is TGTGCCAGCAGTCCCGGCCCGAAGGAGAAAGCTTTCTTT. Amino acid sequence: CASSPGPKEKAFF.

There are many counts of this clonotype. V is TRBV19 and J is TRBJ2-1, with TRBD2 matching over 10 bases. The CDR3 has 16 amino acids. The V and J ends lost 7 bases and 9 bases, in that order; junction bases with no gene match: 15. Germline CDR1 is LNHDA and CDR2 is SQIVND (reference sequence). The CDR3 loop is CASNEVGAGGPGEQFF. CDR3 coding DNA: TGTGCCAGTAATGAAGTGGGAGCGGGGGGGCCTGGTGAGCAGTTCTTC.